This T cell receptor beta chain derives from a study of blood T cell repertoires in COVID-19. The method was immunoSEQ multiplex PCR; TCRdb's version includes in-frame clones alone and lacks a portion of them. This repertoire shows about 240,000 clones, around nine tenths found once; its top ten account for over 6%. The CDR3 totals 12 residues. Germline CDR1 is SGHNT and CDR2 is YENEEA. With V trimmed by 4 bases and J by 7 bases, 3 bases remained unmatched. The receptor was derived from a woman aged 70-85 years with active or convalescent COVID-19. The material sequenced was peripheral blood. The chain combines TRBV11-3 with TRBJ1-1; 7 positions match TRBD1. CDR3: CASSYHRGEAFF. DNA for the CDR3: TGTGCCAGCAGCTACCACAGGGGTGAAGCTTTCTTT. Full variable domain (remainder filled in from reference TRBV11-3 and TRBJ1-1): EAGVVQSPRYKIIEKKQPVAFWCNPISGHNTLYWYLQNLGQGPELLIRYENEEAVDDSQLPKDRFSAERLKGVDSTLKIQPAELGDSAVYLCASSYHRGEAFFGQGTRLTVV.